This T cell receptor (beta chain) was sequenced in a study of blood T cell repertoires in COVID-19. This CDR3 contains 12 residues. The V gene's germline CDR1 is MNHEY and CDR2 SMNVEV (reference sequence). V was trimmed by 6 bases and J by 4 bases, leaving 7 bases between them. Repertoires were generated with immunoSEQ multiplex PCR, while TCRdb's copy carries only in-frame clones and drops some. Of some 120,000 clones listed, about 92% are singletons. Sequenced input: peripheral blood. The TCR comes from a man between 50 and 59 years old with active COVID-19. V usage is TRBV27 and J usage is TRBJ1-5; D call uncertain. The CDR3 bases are TGTGCCAGCAGCCTAACTAATCAGCCCCAGCATTTT. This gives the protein CASSLTNQPQHF.